This T cell receptor beta chain was recovered during a study of OX40 agonist ivuxolimab in advanced cancers. A remark on this clone: Its antigen is not known.

TCRdb keeps only in-frame clones here, not all; method: immunoSEQ multiplex PCR. Among roughly 89,000 clones, approximately 90% were seen once, and the ten largest hold less than 8%. Germline assignment: CDR1 SGHRS and CDR2 YFSETQ. The CDR3 covers 15 residues. V dropped 0 bases and J dropped 6 bases, with 14 bases sitting between them. Blood draws occurred at baseline, cycle 4 day 1, and cycle 7 day 1. Study-wide results and limits: At doses 0.1 to 3.0 mg/kg, CD4+ and CD8+ clones expanded. Partial responders treated at 0.1-3.0 mg/kg exhibited clonal expansion among the lowest measured. The average count of expanded clones was higher among CD8+ T cells than among CD4+.

The receptor's source is an adult with an advanced solid tumor such as melanoma, head and neck, liver or kidney cancer. The chain uses TRBV5-1 and TRBJ2-3; no firm D call. Sequenced here: CD4+ or CD8+ T cells sorted from blood, sampled in a trial of the OX40 agonist ivuxolimab. The CDR3 reads CASSLGEGYKDTQYF. Written as DNA, the CDR3 is TGCGCCAGCAGCTTGGGGGAAGGTTACAAGGATACGCAGTATTTT.